This note documents a single TCR beta chain sequence. These data are taken from a study of radiation and T cells in renal cell carcinoma. The time point here: blood 2 weeks post-SBRT. As to treatment: 15 Gy SBRT to primary tumor, nephrectomy 4 weeks later. Sequencing was performed with immunoSEQ multiplex PCR; in TCRdb, only in-frame clones are kept and a portion is missing. The sample includes about 150,000 clones, 87% of them seen just once. CDR1 is ENHRY, CDR2 SYGVKD, per germline. This CDR3 is built from 16 residues. V shed 2 bases, J shed 5 bases, and the junction held 4 bases outside the gene matches.

The chain has TRBV10-3 and TRBJ2-3; 13 bases map to TRBD2. The sample here was blood, taken from a patient whose treatment included radiotherapy and nephrectomy. This TCR derives from a woman between 45 and 60 years old with renal cell carcinoma. CDR3 sequence (DNA): TGTGCCATCAGTGAGACTAGCGGGGGGGGTGAAGATACGCAGTATTTT. Translation gives CAISETSGGGEDTQYF.